The clone carrying this T cell receptor beta chain was picked up a small number of times. The antigen remains undetermined. The source of the sample is a study of cytomegalovirus exposure and HLA in healthy donors. The wider study: Around 80 million unique TCRs from HLA-typed donors were held in an early data release. Study observations and caveats: Specificity for CMV antigens was confirmed in vitro for a few of the CMV-associated chains.

The PCR made use of 60 Vbeta and 13 Jbeta primers. The data were produced by immunoSEQ multiplex PCR, yet TCRdb's version contains in-frame clones alone and is incomplete. The data show 140,000 or so clones, 61% seen once. The ends lost 0 bases at V and 0 bases at J; junction bases unmatched: 3. There are 16 residues in the CDR3. The germline V gene encodes CDR1 SGHAT and CDR2 FQNNGV. The TCR sequence derives from a male donor in good health and CMV-seronegative. The chain joins TRBV11-2 to TRBJ2-7; TRBD2 aligns across 9 bases. The sequencing input was PBMCs. CDR3 coding DNA: TGTGCCAGCAGCTTAGATCCTAGCGGGGCCTCCTACGAGCAGTACTTC. It specifies CASSLDPSGASYEQYF.